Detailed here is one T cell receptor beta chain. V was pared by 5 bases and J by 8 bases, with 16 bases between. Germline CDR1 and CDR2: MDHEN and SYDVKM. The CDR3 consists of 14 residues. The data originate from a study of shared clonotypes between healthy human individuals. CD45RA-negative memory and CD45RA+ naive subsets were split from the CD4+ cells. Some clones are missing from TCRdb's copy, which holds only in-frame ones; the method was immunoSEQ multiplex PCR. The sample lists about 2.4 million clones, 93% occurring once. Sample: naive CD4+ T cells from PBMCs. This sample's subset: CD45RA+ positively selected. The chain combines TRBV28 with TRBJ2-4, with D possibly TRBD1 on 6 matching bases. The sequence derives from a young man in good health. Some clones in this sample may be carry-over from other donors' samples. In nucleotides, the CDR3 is TGTGCCAGCAGTCCCACAGGGCAGAGTGACATTCAGTACTTC. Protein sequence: CASSPTGQSDIQYF.